Each of the 31 T cell receptor beta chains below was sequenced from the same sample in a study of T cells in Graves' hyperthyroidism and ophthalmopathy. Amplification of TCR beta CDR3 regions was performed using RNA transcripts as template. A set of HTBI primers served as the primers for a first-round RT-PCR of the TCR CDR3. Each CDR3 protein gets one entry after TCRdb re-called the multiplex PCR reads with MiXCR. The sample lists about 250,000 distinct CDR3 sequences, about 20% seen once, with around 65% in the top ten. The material sequenced was blood. These TCRs come from a young man with Graves' ophthalmopathy.

V gene TRBV7-9 combines with J gene TRBJ1-3, with D unresolved. Trimming removed 1 base from V and 4 bases from J, with 8 bases in between. Germline assignment: CDR1 SEHNR and CDR2 FQNEAQ (reference sequence). The CDR3 is 14 amino acids. CDR3 amino acids: CASSLGVEGNTIYF. Written as DNA, the CDR3 is TGTGCCAGCAGCTTAGGGGTGGAAGGAAACACCATATATTTT.

The chain is built from TRBV4-1 and TRBJ2-7, with D uncertain. Trimming took off 0 bases at V and 6 bases at J, with 9 bases between the two ends. Germline V CDR1 and CDR2: MGHRA, YSYEKL. The CDR3 contains 13 residues. CDR3 in DNA: TGCGCCAGCAGCCAAGATCTCGGGCTCGAGCAGTACTTC. Translation gives CASSQDLGLEQYF.

This clonotype was detected ten times or more. This chain joins TRBV20-1 and TRBJ1-5; 10 positions match TRBD1. The germline gives CDR1 DFQATT, CDR2 SNEGSKA (reference sequence). J was trimmed by 0 bases and V by 1 base; bases with no gene match: 6. This CDR3 spans 17 amino acids. CDR3 DNA: TGCAGTGCTAGAGTAAAGGGACAGGGGTATAGCAATCAGCCCCAGCATTTT. Translation: CSARVKGQGYSNQPQHF.

The chain is built from TRBV3-1 and TRBJ2-5; D is perhaps TRBD1 (6 bases). V shed 5 bases and J shed 3 bases, with 16 bases lying between them. The CDR3 is made up of 15 amino acids. The germline CDR1 and CDR2 sequences are LGHDT and YNNKEL (reference sequence). This chain's CDR3 is CASSLGDRSKETQYF. CDR3 in DNA: TGTGCCAGCAGCTTAGGAGACAGGTCGAAAGAGACCCAGTACTTC.

This clonotype was counted at least ten times. V usage is TRBV2 and J usage is TRBJ2-3; no clear D. The CDR3 has 12 residues. Trimming shortened V by 6 bases and J by 4 bases, and 8 bases separated the two germline ends. Germline V gene data show CDR1 as SNHLY and CDR2 as FYNNEI. CDR3 amino acids: CASSDPSDTQYF. The CDR3 bases are TGTGCCAGCAGCGACCCGTCAGATACGCAGTATTTT.

This clonotype has more than one count but fewer than ten. The chain carries TRBV7-6 and TRBJ2-3; D may be TRBD1 (5 bases). This CDR3 has 14 amino acids. Germline V gives CDR1 SGHVS, CDR2 FNYEAQ. V was trimmed by 6 bases and J by 6 bases, leaving 16 bases between them. DNA for the CDR3: TGTGCCAGCAGTTCCGCGCCTCACAGGGATACGCAGTATTTT. Translated, it gives CASSSAPHRDTQYF.

The chain employs TRBV13 and TRBJ2-1, with 12 positions matching TRBD2. The J segment lost 4 bases and the V segment lost 5 bases, leaving 15 bases of the junction unmatched. Per germline, CDR1 PRHDT and CDR2 FYEKMQ (reference sequence). The CDR3 runs to 19 residues. CDR3 in DNA: TGTGCCAGCAGCGGTCGGACTAGCGGGAACCTTGGGCTTTACAATGAGCAGTTCTTC. Its translation is CASSGRTSGNLGLYNEQFF. The variable domain in full, with the rest retrieved from reference TRBV13 and TRBJ2-1, is AAGVIQSPRHLIKEKRETATLKCYPIPRHDTVYWYQQGPGQDPQFLISFYEKMQSDKGSIPDRFSAQQFSDYHSELNMSSLELGDSALYFCASSGRTSGNLGLYNEQFFGPGTRLTVL.

This rearrangement joins TRBV2 to TRBJ2-2; D gene unclear. Germline lookup yields CDR1 SNHLY and CDR2 FYNNEI. V lost 5 bases and J 9 bases, leaving 7 bases between the germline ends. The CDR3 covers 11 residues. CDR3 DNA sequence: TGTGCCAGCAGTCCGTGGAGGGAGCTGTTTTTT. Amino acids: CASSPWRELFF.

This clonotype was counted only a few times. The chain is built from TRBV29-1 and TRBJ2-7, with a weak D call TRBD1 (5 bases). Trimming removed 5 bases at V and 3 bases at J, with 11 bases between. CDR1 SQVTM and CDR2 ANQGSEA come from the germline V gene. This CDR3 is built from 12 residues. The CDR3 DNA is TGCAGCGTTCAGCAGGGAAGCTACGAGCAGTACTTC. Protein: CSVQQGSYEQYF.

Only one count was recorded for this clonotype. The chain has TRBV4-1 and TRBJ2-1; D perhaps matches TRBD1 (5 bases). Trimming pared 1 base from V and 6 bases from J, leaving 16 bases between. Germline CDR1 is MGHRA and CDR2 is YSYEKL. The CDR3 is 16 amino acids. CDR3 sequence (DNA): TGCGCCAGCAGCCAAGTCGGAGCAGGGTGGGGCAATGAGCAGTTCTTC. It translates to CASSQVGAGWGNEQFF.

The chain links TRBV28 to TRBJ2-5; 7 nucleotides agree with TRBD1. The CDR3 spans 11 residues. The junction had 3 bases not matched to a gene; V was cut back by 3 bases and J by 11 bases. CDR1 is MDHEN and CDR2 is SYDVKM in the germline V gene. The CDR3 coding sequence is TGTGCCAGCAGTTTTACAGGGGCACAGTACTTC. Translation gives CASSFTGAQYF.

This clonotype has a count of ten or more. V gene TRBV11-3 combines with J gene TRBJ2-3; possible D gene TRBD1, 6 bases. Trimming pared 3 bases from V and 4 bases from J, leaving 14 bases between. The CDR3 is made up of 15 amino acids. Germline lookup yields CDR1 SGHNT and CDR2 YENEEA. Here the CDR3 reads CASSFDTGLADTQYF. CDR3 sequence (DNA): TGTGCCAGCAGCTTCGACACAGGGCTCGCAGATACGCAGTATTTT.

V and J are TRBV28 and TRBJ2-1; D is tentatively TRBD1 or TRBD2 (5 bases each). The CDR3 contains 14 residues. Germline assignment: CDR1 MDHEN and CDR2 SYDVKM. Trimming took 6 bases from V and 8 from J, leaving 17 bases between them. The chain's CDR3 is CASRGTRWYDEQFF. The CDR3 bases are TGTGCCAGCAGGGGGACGAGGTGGTACGATGAGCAGTTCTTC.

The sample holds a few counts of this clonotype. This chain joins TRBV6-2 or TRBV6-3 and TRBJ2-7; no reliable D call. The CDR3 has 14 amino acids. The V end lost 6 bases, the J end lost 3 bases, and 15 bases lay between the germline ends. Germline V gene data show CDR1 as MNHEY and CDR2 as SVGEGT. CDR3: CASSTHSEGYEQYF. CDR3 in DNA: TGTGCCAGCAGCACGCACTCTGAAGGCTACGAGCAGTACTTC.

This clonotype has just a few counts. The chain carries TRBV6-1 and TRBJ2-1, with 12 bases lining up with TRBD2. This CDR3 is 16 amino acids long. Germline V gene data show CDR1 as MNHNS and CDR2 as SASEGT. The trim removed 6 bases at V and 7 bases at J, leaving 10 bases unmatched. CDR3 residues: CASSPLSSGRGNEQFF. In DNA form, the CDR3 reads TGTGCCAGCAGCCCTTTATCTAGCGGGAGGGGGAATGAGCAGTTCTTC.

The chain is built from TRBV19 and TRBJ1-1, with D perhaps matching TRBD1 (6 bases). V was shortened by 7 bases and J by 3 bases, with 12 bases between the two germline ends. CDR1 and CDR2 (germline): LNHDA, SQIVND (reference sequence). The CDR3 contains 13 residues. This CDR3 is CASTRDTHTEAFF. The CDR3 coding sequence is TGTGCCAGTACCCGGGACACCCACACTGAAGCTTTCTTT.

This clonotype appeared a few times. The rearrangement joins TRBV11-2 to TRBJ1-1; D might be TRBD1 (6 bases). This CDR3 region has 14 residues. V lost 4 bases to trimming and J lost 8 bases, with 17 bases between them. The V gene's germline CDR1 is SGHAT and CDR2 FQNNGV. The DNA of the CDR3 is TGTGCCAGCAGCTCCAGGCGGACAGCGGCCGAAGCTTTCTTT. Its protein product is CASSSRRTAAEAFF. Full variable domain (missing parts from reference TRBV11-2 and TRBJ1-1): EAGVAQSPRYKIIEKRQSVAFWCNPISGHATLYWYQQILGQGPKLLIQFQNNGVVDDSQLPKDRFSAERLKGVDSTLKIQPAKLEDSAVYLCASSSRRTAAEAFFGQGTRLTVV.

This clonotype was seen only a few times. The CDR3 here is CASSVPGQNYGYTF. The CDR3 DNA reads as TGTGCCAGCAGTGTCCCGGGACAGAACTATGGCTACACCTTC. The chain links TRBV28 to TRBJ1-2; 7 nucleotides align to TRBD1. Per germline, CDR1 MDHEN and CDR2 SYDVKM. The CDR3 has 14 amino acids. The V and J ends lost 5 bases and 2 bases, in that order; junction bases with no gene match: 5.

The CDR3 nucleotides read TGTGCTAGTGGTTTTTACGGGGGAAACTCACCCCTCCACTTT. This translates into CASGFYGGNSPLHF. The chain is built from TRBV12-5 and TRBJ1-6; maybe TRBD1 (5 bases). This CDR3 comprises 14 residues. V was cut by 3 bases and J by 10 bases, with 13 bases left in between. The germline V gene encodes CDR1 LGHNT and CDR2 FRNRAP.

This clonotype has a handful of counts. The chain joins TRBV28 to TRBJ2-5; 9 nucleotides line up with TRBD2. Trimming took 2 bases from V and 4 from J; bases not matched to a gene: 5. In germline, CDR1 is MDHEN, CDR2 SYDVKM. The CDR3 covers 15 residues. CDR3: CASSLSSGSGETQYF. CDR3 nucleotides: TGTGCCAGCAGTTTAAGTAGCGGGAGCGGAGAGACCCAGTACTTC. The variable domain in full, with the rest retrieved from reference TRBV28 and TRBJ2-5, is DVKVTQSSRYLVKRTGEKVFLECVQDMDHENMFWYRQDPGLGLRLIYFSYDVKMKEKGDIPEGYSVSREKKERFSLILESASTNQTSMYLCASSLSSGSGETQYFGPGTRLLVL.

The sample holds a few counts of this clonotype. The chain combines TRBV20-1 with TRBJ1-6; 12 nucleotides align to TRBD1. The germline CDR1 and CDR2 sequences are DFQATT and SNEGSKA (reference sequence). The CDR3 runs 14 residues. The trim removed 5 bases at V and 10 bases at J, leaving 6 bases unmatched. In DNA form, the CDR3 reads TGCAGTGCTTCCGGGACAGGGGGCCGGTCACCCCTCCACTTT. Encoded protein: CSASGTGGRSPLHF.

V and J are TRBV30 and TRBJ2-3; 12 positions agree with TRBD2. There are 16 residues in the CDR3. Unmatched junction bases numbered 11, after V lost 4 bases and J lost 6 bases. The germline V gene has CDR1 GTSNPN and CDR2 SVGIG (reference sequence). The CDR3 loop reads CAWITNLAGGSDTQYF. Here the CDR3 DNA reads TGTGCCTGGATCACCAATCTAGCGGGAGGGTCGGATACGCAGTATTTT.

This clonotype was recorded many times. The chain has TRBV11-2 and TRBJ1-4; D unclear. The CDR3 contains 13 residues. Trimming took off 6 bases at V and 10 bases at J, with 15 bases between the two ends. CDR1 SGHAT and CDR2 FQNNGV come from the germline V gene. The CDR3 reads CASRPTTSGKLFF. DNA of the CDR3: TGTGCCAGCAGACCTACGACATCAGGAAAACTGTTTTTT.

This clonotype has ten or more counts. The rearrangement uses TRBV6-1 and TRBJ2-1, with 13 bases aligning to TRBD2. Germline CDR1 and CDR2: MNHNS and SASEGT. CDR3 length equals 13 residues. V lost 7 bases and J lost 7; bases outside the gene matches: 1. The CDR3 bases are TGTGCCAGCAAACTAGCGGGAGGGAATGAGCAGTTCTTC. Translating gives CASKLAGGNEQFF.

This clonotype was picked up many times. The rearrangement links TRBV5-1 to TRBJ2-7; D possibly uses TRBD1 or TRBD2 (5 bases each). Germline lookup yields CDR1 SGHRS and CDR2 YFSETQ. The CDR3 contains 15 residues. With 3 bases removed from V and 5 bases from J, the gap between germline ends came to 18 bases. The CDR3 DNA reads as TGCGCCAGCAGCTCCCCTCCGGGACGCAGTGACGAGCAGTACTTC. It encodes CASSSPPGRSDEQYF.

This clonotype has a handful of counts. One end of the junction fails to match germline, which may point to a read error. The chain carries TRBV7-7 and TRBJ2-3; maybe TRBD2 (5 bases). The germline V gene encodes CDR1 SSHAT and CDR2 FNYEAQ (reference sequence). The CDR3 has 15 amino acids. The CDR3 nucleotides read TGTGCTAGCAGCCCTGCCCGGACTCCCACAGATACGCAGTATTTT. Protein sequence: CASSPARTPTDTQYF.

This clonotype was seen a few times. CDR3: CASSPQGPSSKLTDTQYF. In DNA, the CDR3 is TGTGCCAGCAGCCCCCAGGGCCCGAGCTCCAAACTCACAGATACGCAGTATTTT. The chain couples TRBV11-3 to TRBJ2-3, with D possibly matching TRBD1 (5 bases). The germline CDR1 and CDR2 sequences are SGHNT and YENEEA. There are 18 residues in the CDR3. V was pared by 5 bases and J by 2 bases, with 23 bases between. Supplemented by reference TRBV11-3 and TRBJ2-3, the full variable domain reads EAGVVQSPRYKIIEKKQPVAFWCNPISGHNTLYWYLQNLGQGPELLIRYENEEAVDDSQLPKDRFSAERLKGVDSTLKIQPAELGDSAVYLCASSPQGPSSKLTDTQYFGPGTRLTVL.

This chain's CDR3 is CATSDLRTGKTQYF. CDR3 coding DNA: TGTGCCACCAGTGATTTGAGGACGGGAAAGACCCAGTACTTC. The chain couples TRBV24-1 to TRBJ2-5, with D possibly being TRBD2 (5 bases). CDR3 length: 14 residues. The germline gives CDR1 KGHDR, CDR2 SFDVKD. The germline V and J ends were trimmed by 0 bases and 6 bases, with 10 bases remaining between them.

The gene calls are TRBV12-3 or TRBV12-4 and TRBJ2-2; D is tentatively TRBD1 or TRBD2 (5 bases each). The CDR3 consists of 15 residues. The V and J ends lost 3 bases and 3 bases respectively, with 11 bases between them. The CDR3 DNA is TGTGCCAGCAGTTTTAGGGGACGGGACACCGGGGAGCTGTTTTTT. Protein product: CASSFRGRDTGELFF.

Only a few counts were recorded for this clonotype. The chain links TRBV9 to TRBJ2-5; D unresolved. Germline CDR1 and CDR2: SGDLS and YYNGEE. The CDR3 covers 13 residues. Trimming cost V 4 bases and J 0 bases, with 7 bases left between them. CDR3 protein: CASSLRYQETQYF. In nucleotides, the CDR3 is TGTGCCAGCAGCCTAAGGTACCAAGAGACCCAGTACTTC.

The V call is TRBV3-1, the J call TRBJ2-5; TRBD2 matches at 7 bases. J gave up 5 bases and V 4 bases, and 13 bases lay outside the gene matches. The CDR3 length is 16 residues. Germline V gene sequence: CDR1 LGHDT, CDR2 YNNKEL (reference sequence). This chain's CDR3 is CASSPSRGGAVETQYF. CDR3 in DNA: TGTGCCAGCAGCCCCTCCCGGGGAGGGGCCGTTGAGACCCAGTACTTC.